This T cell receptor (beta chain) stems from a study of Ad26.COV2.S vaccination and SARS-CoV-2 variants. Regarding the study as a whole: The study found similar non-spike TCR breadth in vaccine and placebo recipients.

Concerning this clone: Its target is unknown.

The CDR3 consists of 14 residues. Trimming pared 4 bases from V and 1 base from J, leaving 9 bases between. CDR1 is SGHKS, CDR2 YYEKEE, per germline (reference sequence). Indicated treatment: some 20 received Ad26.COV2.S at low or high dose, single or two shots; a few received placebo; per-sample allocation not given. Sampling happened 63 days after the first vaccine or placebo injection. Whoever gave the sample was an adult aged 18-55 years in Boston. Spike of the Wuhan-strain SARS-CoV-2 was expressed by an Ad26 vector, which formed the vaccine. Assay: immunoSEQ multiplex PCR; the TCRdb copy retains only in-frame clones and omits some. The profile shows a few hundred thousand clones, around 89% of them singletons.

V usage is TRBV5-5 and J usage is TRBJ2-1; D ambiguous. This TCR was recovered from a person aged 18-65 years who received the Ad26.COV2.S COVID-19 vaccine or a placebo. Sequences were derived from peripheral blood, sampled in a trial of Ad26.COV2.S vaccine versus placebo. The CDR3 is CASSPIYSYNEQFF. In DNA form, the CDR3 reads TGTGCCAGCAGCCCTATATATTCCTACAATGAGCAGTTCTTC.